A selection of T cell receptor beta chains follows, all from one sample in a study of blood T cells in healthy people across ages. TCRdb processed the 5' RACE reads anew with MiXCR; each CDR3 protein has one entry. The sample has about 1.6 million distinct CDR3 sequences, about 31% seen once. The sequencing input was blood. These receptors originate from a woman in her thirties in good health. CDR3s include the opening cysteine and the closing phenylalanine or tryptophan. A D gene is named only where the DNA matches it firmly. Clone size is stated in some rows and not others, as once, few, many or a class when expanded.

>few|TRBD1|TRBV7-7|TRBJ2-5
TGTGCCAGCAGCGCCCGGGACAGGGCGGGAGAGACCCAGTACTTC
CASSARDRAGETQYF
>few|-|TRBV7-9|TRBJ2-7
TGTGCCAGCAGCTTCGAATACGAGGGCAACGAGCAGTACTTC
CASSFEYEGNEQYF
>few|-|TRBV21-1|TRBJ2-3
TGTGCCAGCAGCAATCCGGGACAGGGACACACAGATACGCAGTATTTT
CASSNPGQGHTDTQYF
>-|-|TRBV29-1|TRBJ2-3
TGCAGCGTGCCGACTGCGCTTTCGGCAGATACGCAGTATTTT
CSVPTALSADTQYF
>-|TRBD2|TRBV28|TRBJ2-7
TGTGCCAGCGCGGGGGCCTACGAGCAGTACTTC
CASAGAYEQYF
>few|-|TRBV7-9|TRBJ1-5
TGTGCCAGCAGCCCTCCGGGGACGGGCGAGAGCAATCAGCCCCAGCATTTT
CASSPPGTGESNQPQHF
>-|TRBD2|TRBV20-1|TRBJ2-2
TGCAGTGCTTCCCACCGACTAGCGGGATACACCGGGGAGCTGTTTTTT
CSASHRLAGYTGELFF
>-|-|TRBV10-3|TRBJ2-7
TGTGCCATCAGTGAGGTAGCAGGGCCCCACGAGCAGTACTTC
CAISEVAGPHEQYF
>-|-|TRBV6-1|TRBJ1-1
TGTGCCAGCAGCCGACAGGATGAAGCTTTCTTT
CASSRQDEAFF
>once|-|TRBV12-3/TRBV12-4|TRBJ2-5
TGTGCCAGCAGCCGACAAGGGACCAGGCAAGAGACCCAGTACTTC
CASSRQGTRQETQYF
>-|TRBD2|TRBV5-1|TRBJ2-1
TGCGCCAGCAGCTTCTCCGGGACTAGCGGGAGGTATGAGCAGTTCTTC
CASSFSGTSGRYEQFF
>few|-|TRBV7-2|TRBJ2-7
TGTGCCAGCAGCTTTGGGCAGATCTACGGGCAGTACTTC
CASSFGQIYGQYF
>-|-|TRBV28|TRBJ1-2
TGTGCCAGCAGCCTCATAGGCCAGGGCAAATGGGGCTACACCTTC
CASSLIGQGKWGYTF
>-|TRBD1|TRBV7-9|TRBJ2-1
TGTGCCAGCAGCTCGGGACAGGGGGTCCGCGATGAGCAGTTCTTC
CASSSGQGVRDEQFF
>many|-|TRBV10-3|TRBJ2-5
TGTGCCATCAGTGAACCCGGCCCTCAAGAGACCCAGTACTTC
CAISEPGPQETQYF
>few|-|TRBV5-1|TRBJ2-3
TGCGCCAGCAGCTTGGTTACTGGTAACTCAGATACGCAGTATTTT
CASSLVTGNSDTQYF
>few|-|TRBV15|TRBJ2-1
TGTGCCACCAGGCTGGGCGGGACGAGCTCCTACAATGAGCAGTTCTTC
CATRLGGTSSYNEQFF
>few|TRBD2|TRBV20-1|TRBJ2-3
TGCAGTGCTAGAGATCGCCGAGCGGGGGCAGATACGCAGTATTTT
CSARDRRAGADTQYF
>few|-|TRBV6-1|TRBJ1-2
TGTGCCGCCCGGTGGGGTTATGGCTACACCTTC
CAARWGYGYTF
>-|-|TRBV3-1|TRBJ2-1
TGTGCCAGCAGCCAAGTGGGCGGGGCGGGTGAGCAGTTCTTC
CASSQVGGAGEQFF
>-|-|TRBV6-1|TRBJ1-5
TGTGCCAGCAGGGAAATAAGGAATAGCAATCAGCCCCAGCATTTT
CASREIRNSNQPQHF
>-|-|TRBV6-5|TRBJ2-3
TGTGCCAGCACCCGGGACAGCACAGATACGCAGTATTTT
CASTRDSTDTQYF
>-|TRBD1|TRBV14|TRBJ1-1
TGTGCCAGCAGCCAGGTTACAGGGGGGAGTACTGAAGCTTTCTTT
CASSQVTGGSTEAFF
>-|TRBD2|TRBV3-1|TRBJ2-1
TGTGCCAGCAGCCAAGATATGCTAGCGGGGGGCTCCTACAATGAGCAGTTCTTC
CASSQDMLAGGSYNEQFF
>few|-|TRBV13|TRBJ1-2
TGTGCCAGCACCAATACCATCGACGACCAGGGGACCGGTGGCTACACCTTC
CASTNTIDDQGTGGYTF
>-|TRBD1|TRBV14|TRBJ2-5
TGTGCCAGCAGCCAATTCGCCGGGACAGGGGGATGGGGGACCCAGTACTTC
CASSQFAGTGGWGTQYF
>-|TRBD2|TRBV12-3/TRBV12-4|TRBJ2-2
TGTGCCAGCAGTCCCTCTCGTAGGGGACTAGCTTACACCGGGGAGCTGTTTTTT
CASSPSRRGLAYTGELFF
>-|TRBD1|TRBV5-4|TRBJ1-2
TGTGCCAGCAGCACGACAGGGAATGGTGGCTACACCTTC
CASSTTGNGGYTF
>once|TRBD2|TRBV3-1|TRBJ2-3
TGTGCCAGCAGCCAAGAAGGGACTACATCCAAAGATACGCAGTATTTT
CASSQEGTTSKDTQYF
>many|-|TRBV6-5|TRBJ2-5
TGTGCCAGCGGGATCGTGGGCTCGGGCCAAGAGACCCAGTACTTC
CASGIVGSGQETQYF
>few|TRBD2|TRBV10-3|TRBJ2-1
TGTGCCATCAGTGCGAACCCGGGACTAGCGGGTCGCAGTGAGCAGTTCTTC
CAISANPGLAGRSEQFF
>-|TRBD2|TRBV4-1|TRBJ2-7
TGCGCCAGCAGCCAGACACTAGCGGGGGCAACCTACGAGCAGTACTTC
CASSQTLAGATYEQYF
>few|-|TRBV20-1|TRBJ2-6
TGCAGTGCTAGAGATGGTCGTCGGGGTAGCTCTGGGGCCAACGTCCTGACTTTC
CSARDGRRGSSGANVLTF
>-|TRBD2|TRBV6-1|TRBJ2-1
TGTGCCAGCACCTTCGGGGGGACGTCAAGGACTGAGCAGTTCTTC
CASTFGGTSRTEQFF
>-|TRBD1|TRBV12-3/TRBV12-4|TRBJ1-2
TGTGCCAGCAGAGGGACAGAAAGCATTAACTATGGCTACACCTTC
CASRGTESINYGYTF
>-|-|TRBV29-1|TRBJ1-1
TGCAGCGTTGAGTTTATCGGGCCTGAAGCTTTCTTT
CSVEFIGPEAFF
>-|-|TRBV28|TRBJ2-1
TGTGCTACCCGGGCAAACTGGGGCGCGTCACAACGTGATGAGCAGTTCTTC
CATRANWGASQRDEQFF
>few|-|TRBV29-1|TRBJ1-2
TGCAGCGTACGGACAGCTCAGGGGGGCTACACCTTC
CSVRTAQGGYTF
>-|-|TRBV27|TRBJ2-7
TGTGCCGGCAGTCCCTATGGCAGGTCCTACGAGCAGTACTTC
CAGSPYGRSYEQYF
>few|-|TRBV21-1|TRBJ2-4
TGTGCCAGCAGCACACATACAGGGGGCGCTGGGGTGGACATTCAGTACTTC
CASSTHTGGAGVDIQYF
>few|-|TRBV6-1|TRBJ1-5
TGTGCCAGCAAGAATAGCAATCAGCCCCAGCATTTT
CASKNSNQPQHF
>many|TRBD2|TRBV27|TRBJ2-7
TGTGCCAGCAGTTTTACGAGCGGGAGGGCCCACGAGCAGTACTTC
CASSFTSGRAHEQYF
>-|-|TRBV27|TRBJ1-1
TGTGCCAGCGGGCGTGGCCCCATGAACACTGAAGCTTTCTTT
CASGRGPMNTEAFF
>many|-|TRBV7-2|TRBJ2-7
TGTGCCAGCAGCTCAGGCCCAGTTTCCGAGCAGTACTTC
CASSSGPVSEQYF
>-|-|TRBV27|TRBJ2-2
TGTGCCAGCAGGAGGGGTTGGAACACCGGGGAGCTGTTTTTT
CASRRGWNTGELFF
>many|-|TRBV29-1|TRBJ2-7
TGCAGCGGGCAGGGGGGCTCCTACGAGCAGTACTTC
CSGQGGSYEQYF
>-|-|TRBV10-3|TRBJ2-1
TGTGCCATCAGTGAGTCCATATACAATGAGCAGTTCTTC
CAISESIYNEQFF
>few|-|TRBV18|TRBJ1-1
TGTGCCAGCTCACCACCGGGACACAACCGGCGGACTGAAGCTTTCTTT
CASSPPGHNRRTEAFF
>few|-|TRBV27|TRBJ2-3
TGTGCCAGCAGTTTATCAATAGCGGTGGCGGATACGCAGTATTTT
CASSLSIAVADTQYF
>-|TRBD2|TRBV27|TRBJ2-3
TGTGCCAGCAGTTTCTTGGGACTAGCGGGAGGGCCAACCGGTGGGGGGACAGATACGCAGTATTTT
CASSFLGLAGGPTGGGTDTQYF
>few|-|TRBV14|TRBJ2-7
TGTGCCAGCAGCCAAGTTTTTGGCTACGAGCAGTACTTC
CASSQVFGYEQYF
>few|-|TRBV5-1|TRBJ1-6
TGCGCCAGCAGCTTGGGGCAACCAGATCGGAATTCACCCCTCCACTTT
CASSLGQPDRNSPLHF
>many|TRBD2|TRBV29-1|TRBJ2-3
TGCAGCGTTGAACTACGACTAGCGGGAGAATATACGCAGTATTTT
CSVELRLAGEYTQYF